The 31 T cell receptor beta chains below come from one sample, sequenced in a study of shared clonotypes between healthy human individuals. The table came from immunoSEQ multiplex PCR; TCRdb's copy has only in-frame clones and leaves some out. The repertoire consists of 980,000 or so clones, with about 80% occurring once and the leading ten covering approximately 1.5%. The source material was memory CD4+ T cells sorted from blood. Noted subset: CD45RA-negative fraction. These receptors were collected from a young man in good health.

The rearrangement uses TRBV6-5 and TRBJ2-1, with D possibly being TRBD2 (6 bases). The ends were cut back, 2 bases at V and 6 bases at J, with 11 bases in the middle. Germline CDR1 MNHEY, CDR2 SVGAGI. CDR3 size: 14 residues. CDR3 DNA: TGTGCCAGCAGTTACGCGGGACTTAGCAATGAGCAGTTCTTC. Protein product: CASSYAGLSNEQFF.

This chain's CDR3 is CASSIVTGTVNQPQHF. DNA for the CDR3: TGTGCCAGTAGTATAGTTACCGGGACCGTCAATCAGCCCCAGCATTTT. V usage is TRBV19 and J usage is TRBJ1-5; possible D gene TRBD1, 5 bases. Germline-derived CDR1 and CDR2 are LNHDA and SQIVND (reference sequence). Trimming removed 1 base from V and 3 bases from J, with 13 bases in between. CDR3 size: 16 residues.

V and J are TRBV5-6 and TRBJ1-6; 7 nucleotides match TRBD1. Looked up from germline, CDR1 is SGHDT and CDR2 is YYEEEE. This CDR3 has 13 amino acids. The ends lost 3 bases at V and 7 bases at J; junction bases unmatched: 1. The CDR3 sequence: CASSSDRNSPLHF. CDR3 DNA: TGTGCCAGCAGCTCGGACAGGAATTCACCCCTCCACTTT.

This clone has a handful of counts. The rearrangement joins TRBV7-9 to TRBJ1-4; no firm D call. Looked up from germline, CDR1 is SEHNR and CDR2 is FQNEAQ (reference sequence). Trimming shortened V by 4 bases and J by 0 bases, and 12 bases separated the two germline ends. CDR3 length: 16 amino acids. The CDR3 DNA reads TGTGCCAGCAGCTCCTATCTGGGTGCAACTAATGAAAAACTGTTTTTT. Translating gives CASSSYLGATNEKLFF.

The sample holds one count of this clone. The genes are TRBV11-2 and TRBJ1-1; D is undetermined. This CDR3 is built from 12 residues. V lost 5 bases and J 5 bases, leaving 9 bases between the germline ends. Germline V gene data show CDR1 as SGHAT and CDR2 as FQNNGV. This chain's CDR3 is CASSPQYTEAFF. As DNA, the CDR3 is TGTGCCAGCAGCCCCCAGTATACTGAAGCTTTCTTT.

This clone was observed once. CDR3 in DNA: TGTGCCAGCAGCTTGGCTTCTTCCCTTAATCGGGTCGGGGAGCTGTTTTTT. Its translation is CASSLASSLNRVGELFF. The chain recombines TRBV7-9 with TRBJ2-2; D gene uncertain. V lost 3 bases to trimming and J lost 7 bases, with 21 bases between them. Germline assignment: CDR1 SEHNR and CDR2 FQNEAQ (reference sequence). This CDR3 has 17 residues.

The rearrangement links TRBV7-3 to TRBJ1-6, with TRBD1 as a possible D gene (6 bases). Germline CDR1 is SGHTA and CDR2 is FQGTGA. This CDR3 comprises 16 residues. The V gene lost 2 bases and the J gene lost 4 bases, with 12 bases spanning the gap. The CDR3 protein is CASSLWGRGYNSPLHF. The CDR3 DNA reads TGTGCCAGCAGCTTATGGGGCAGGGGTTATAATTCACCCCTCCACTTT.

The chain joins TRBV12-5 to TRBJ2-5; 8 bases agree with TRBD2. Germline trimming cut 1 base from V and 0 bases from J; bases unmatched to any gene: 4. Germline V gives CDR1 LGHNT, CDR2 FRNRAP. The CDR3 runs to 16 residues. CDR3 loop: CASGLGSGSYQETQYF. CDR3 in DNA: TGTGCTAGTGGTTTGGGGAGCGGGAGCTACCAAGAGACCCAGTACTTC.

The chain joins TRBV19 to TRBJ2-3; D ambiguous. V shed 4 bases and J shed 2 bases, with 16 bases lying between them. CDR1 and CDR2 (germline): LNHDA, SQIVND (reference sequence). This CDR3 is built from 16 residues. CDR3 sequence (DNA): TGTGCCAGTAGTACCGGAGTGAAGGGTCCCACAGATACGCAGTATTTT. It is translated as CASSTGVKGPTDTQYF.

The chain couples TRBV28 to TRBJ1-6; 11 bases align to TRBD1. This CDR3 is built from 16 residues. Germline CDR1 and CDR2: MDHEN and SYDVKM. Trimming removed 6 bases from V and 3 bases from J; junction bases left unmatched: 4. The CDR3, as DNA: TGTGCCAGCAGCCGGGGGACAGGGGGCTATAATTCACCCCTCCACTTT. Its protein is CASSRGTGGYNSPLHF. Full variable domain (outside the CDR3, taken from reference TRBV28 and TRBJ1-6): DVKVTQSSRYLVKRTGEKVFLECVQDMDHENMFWYRQDPGLGLRLIYFSYDVKMKEKGDIPEGYSVSREKKERFSLILESASTNQTSMYLCASSRGTGGYNSPLHFGNGTRLTVT.

This chain connects TRBV5-1 to TRBJ2-3; 7 nucleotides agree with TRBD2. Germline assignment: CDR1 SGHRS and CDR2 YFSETQ. After removal of 4 bases from V and 2 bases from J, the junction contained 4 bases not matched to a gene. This CDR3 has 14 amino acids. This CDR3 reads CASSKAGDTDTQYF. The CDR3 region has the DNA TGCGCCAGCAGCAAGGCGGGGGACACAGATACGCAGTATTTT.

V gene TRBV2 combines with J gene TRBJ1-1; 11 nucleotides agree with TRBD1. V shed 8 bases, J shed 5 bases, and the junction held 7 bases outside the gene matches. The length of the CDR3 is 14 residues. From germline, CDR1 is SNHLY and CDR2 FYNNEI. The CDR3 DNA sequence: TGTGCCAGCCAGTTGGGACAGGGGGAAACTGAAGCTTTCTTT. Amino acids: CASQLGQGETEAFF. The full variable domain, rest sourced from reference TRBV2 and TRBJ1-1, is EPEVTQTPSHQVTQMGQEVILRCVPISNHLYFYWYRQILGQKVEFLVSFYNNEISEKSEIFDDQFSVERPDGSNFTLKIRSTKLEDSAMYFCASQLGQGETEAFFGQGTRLTVV.

This chain links TRBV18 with TRBJ2-1; 7 bases match TRBD2. This CDR3 has 13 amino acids. Germline lookup yields CDR1 KGHSH and CDR2 LQKENI. The J segment lost 11 bases and the V segment lost 0 bases, leaving 4 bases of the junction unmatched. In nucleotides, the CDR3 is TGTGCCAGCTCACCACCTCCTAGCGGTAAGCAGTTCTTC. Amino acid sequence: CASSPPPSGKQFF.

This clone was seen a few times. The chain joins TRBV29-1 to TRBJ1-4; TRBD1 agrees at 7 bases. V was clipped by 6 bases and J by 3 bases; unmatched bases: 4. Germline CDR1 SQVTM, CDR2 ANQGSEA. The CDR3 loop spans 13 amino acids. The CDR3 sequence is CSVRDSPNEKLFF. The CDR3 DNA is TGCAGCGTCCGGGACAGCCCTAATGAAAAACTGTTTTTT.

Comments on this clone: This may be a read error: a much more frequent sequence differs by one nucleotide. The chain uses TRBV7-9 and TRBJ2-5; D remains unclear. The closer fit of TRBJ2-7 to the DNA end suggests the J call may be wrong. This CDR3 has 11 amino acids. CDR1 is SEHNR and CDR2 is FQNEAQ in the germline V gene (reference sequence). As DNA, the CDR3 is TGTGCCAGCAGCTTCTCCTACGAGCAGTACTTC. Translating it yields CASSFSYEQYF.

CDR3 amino acids: CASNGFIAGATDTQYF. DNA of the CDR3: TGCGCCAGCAACGGGTTCATAGCGGGAGCCACAGATACGCAGTATTTT. The V and J genes are TRBV10-2 and TRBJ2-3; 9 bases line up with TRBD2. Germline V gene lookup returns CDR1 WSHSY and CDR2 SAAADI. Trimming removed 7 bases from V and 2 bases from J; junction bases left unmatched: 10. This CDR3 region has 16 residues.

V and J are TRBV6-5 and TRBJ2-6; no clear D. The CDR3 spans 13 residues. V dropped 5 bases and J dropped 4 bases, with 6 bases sitting between them. Germline V CDR1 and CDR2: MNHEY, SVGAGI. CDR3 bases: TGTGCCAGCAGTCTTCCCGGGGCCAACGTCCTGACTTTC. Translated, it gives CASSLPGANVLTF.

The V call is TRBV5-6, the J call TRBJ1-1; TRBD1 is a possible D gene (6 bases). Germline lookup yields CDR1 SGHDT and CDR2 YYEEEE. Trimming pared 0 bases from V and 1 base from J, leaving 7 bases between. CDR3 length: 14 amino acids. The CDR3 sequence: CASSLGQANTEAFF. The CDR3 DNA is TGTGCCAGCAGCTTGGGACAGGCGAACACTGAAGCTTTCTTT.

About this clone itself: In the same sample, other DNA sequences code for this CDR3. This sequence joins TRBV5-1 and TRBJ2-5; 11 bases match TRBD2. CDR1 is SGHRS, CDR2 YFSETQ, per germline. After removal of 0 bases from V and 2 bases from J, the junction contained 3 bases not matched to a gene. The CDR3 is made up of 16 amino acids. The CDR3 protein is CASSLAASGGQETQYF. The CDR3 DNA follows: TGCGCCAGCAGCTTGGCCGCTAGCGGGGGGCAAGAGACCCAGTACTTC.

V and J are TRBV5-1 and TRBJ2-2, with 8 bases matching TRBD1. Germline V gene data show CDR1 as SGHRS and CDR2 as YFSETQ. The V segment lost 4 bases and the J segment 6 bases; nucleotides outside the gene matches: 11. The CDR3 length is 16 residues. The CDR3 region is CASSRPTGAQAGELFF. CDR3 nucleotides: TGCGCCAGCAGCCGACCGACAGGGGCCCAGGCCGGGGAGCTGTTTTTT.

This clone was seen once. The V and J genes are TRBV19 and TRBJ1-6, with 7 bases that match TRBD1. The CDR3 covers 16 residues. Germline V gene data show CDR1 as LNHDA and CDR2 as SQIVND (reference sequence). The V segment lost 2 bases and the J segment 10 bases; nucleotides outside the gene matches: 11. The CDR3 coding sequence is TGTGCCAGTAGTATACCCCGGACAGGCGAGAGATCACCCCTCCACTTT. Its protein is CASSIPRTGERSPLHF.

This chain connects TRBV2 to TRBJ1-3, with no clear D. V was cut by 2 bases and J by 0 bases, with 11 bases left in between. Germline CDR1 reads SNHLY; CDR2 reads FYNNEI. This CDR3 has 16 amino acids. The CDR3 region has the DNA TGTGCCAGCAGTGAATCCAGGACCCTCTCTGGAAACACCATATATTTT. Its protein product is CASSESRTLSGNTIYF.

V is TRBV9 and J is TRBJ1-1; 8 nucleotides match TRBD1. V gave up 1 base and J gave up 8 bases; unmatched junction bases: 4. This CDR3 is 13 amino acids long. CDR1 and CDR2 from the germline V gene are SGDLS and YYNGEE. Here the CDR3 reads CASSVRGQGEAFF. CDR3 nucleotide sequence: TGTGCCAGCAGCGTAAGAGGACAGGGCGAAGCTTTCTTT.

This clone occurred a few times. The chain is built from TRBV5-1 and TRBJ1-2; D not certain. V shed 0 bases and J shed 8 bases, with 20 bases lying between them. In germline, CDR1 is SGHRS, CDR2 YFSETQ. The CDR3 is 16 residues long. CDR3 in DNA: TGCGCCAGCAGCTTGGCTGCAGTCCTCGTGGATGGAGGCTACACCTTC. This sequence encodes CASSLAAVLVDGGYTF.

This chain links TRBV27 with TRBJ1-4; D is ambiguous. V gave up 4 bases and J gave up 11 bases, with 14 bases separating them. CDR3 size: 13 residues. Germline-derived CDR1 and CDR2 are MNHEY and SMNVEV (reference sequence). The CDR3 nucleotides read TGTGCCAGCAGTTCTCGGACGCCGGGTAAACTGTTTTTT. Translating gives CASSSRTPGKLFF. Using reference TRBV27 and TRBJ1-4 for the parts outside the CDR3, the full variable domain is EAQVTQNPRYLITVTGKKLTVTCSQNMNHEYMSWYRQDPGLGLRQIYYSMNVEVTDKGDVPEGYKVSRKEKRNFPLILESPSPNQTSLYFCASSSRTPGKLFFGSGTQLSVL.

Details on this clone: Other DNA sequences in the same sample also yield this CDR3. The V and J genes are TRBV7-2 and TRBJ2-1, with a tentative D call TRBD1 (6 bases). The V end lost 0 bases, the J end lost 4 bases, and 10 bases lay between the germline ends. In germline, CDR1 is SGHTA, CDR2 FQGNSA. The CDR3 runs 15 residues. As DNA, the CDR3 is TGTGCCAGCAGCTTAGCACAGGGAAATTACAATGAGCAGTTCTTC. Translating it yields CASSLAQGNYNEQFF. Full variable domain (remainder filled in from reference TRBV7-2 and TRBJ2-1): GAGVSQSPSNKVTEKGKDVELRCDPISGHTALYWYRQSLGQGLEFLIYFQGNSAPDKSGLPSDRFSAERTGGSVSTLTIQRTQQEDSAVYLCASSLAQGNYNEQFFGPGTRLTVL.

The chain has TRBV7-2 and TRBJ1-2, with a tentative D call TRBD1 (5 bases). From germline, CDR1 is SGHTA and CDR2 FQGNSA. This CDR3 has 13 residues. Trimming left V 1 base short and J 8 bases short, with 11 bases between. In nucleotides, the CDR3 is TGTGCCAGCAGCTTAGTCGGGGGACCCGGCTACACCTTC. Amino acids: CASSLVGGPGYTF.

In regard to this clone: The sample holds other DNA sequences that translate to the same CDR3. The chain uses TRBV15 and TRBJ2-5, with D possibly TRBD1 on 6 matching bases. The CDR3 consists of 13 residues. The germline V and J ends were trimmed by 3 bases and 3 bases, with 8 bases remaining between them. In germline, CDR1 is LNHNV, CDR2 YYDKDF (reference sequence). CDR3 sequence (DNA): TGTGCCACCAGCAGGGACAGAGAAGAGACCCAGTACTTC. Translating it yields CATSRDREETQYF.

The rearrangement uses TRBV30 and TRBJ1-1; D ambiguous. The CDR3 runs to 13 residues. Trimming left V 4 bases short and J 3 bases short, with 12 bases between. In germline, CDR1 is GTSNPN, CDR2 SVGIG (reference sequence). The CDR3 nucleotides read TGTGCCTGGATTCCGGGTTACGACACTGAAGCTTTCTTT. Protein: CAWIPGYDTEAFF.

The V gene is TRBV11-3, the J gene TRBJ2-3; 9 nucleotides line up with TRBD1. Trimming cost V 4 bases and J 3 bases; bases outside gene matches: 5. Germline CDR1 is SGHNT and CDR2 is YENEEA. The CDR3 contains 15 residues. DNA of the CDR3: TGTGCCAGCAGCTCGGGACAGGGACTGACAGATACGCAGTATTTT. This encodes CASSSGQGLTDTQYF.

For the CDR3, the DNA is TGTGCCAGCAGTGCCGCACAGGGTAGCAATCAGCCCCAGCATTTT. Encoded protein: CASSAAQGSNQPQHF. The rearrangement uses TRBV28 and TRBJ1-5; a possible D gene is TRBD1 (6 bases). The CDR3 totals 15 residues. Trimming removed 5 bases at V and 0 bases at J, with 11 bases between. Germline values: CDR1 MDHEN, CDR2 SYDVKM. Together with reference TRBV28 and TRBJ1-5, the CDR3 gives the full variable domain: DVKVTQSSRYLVKRTGEKVFLECVQDMDHENMFWYRQDPGLGLRLIYFSYDVKMKEKGDIPEGYSVSREKKERFSLILESASTNQTSMYLCASSAAQGSNQPQHFGDGTRLSIL.